Below, 16 T cell receptor beta chains from the same sample are listed, as sequenced in a study of CD8 T cells in Susac syndrome. When the RNA was reverse transcribed, random hexamers were used with an input of roughly 0.5 to 1 ug. TCRdb fed the immunoSEQ multiplex PCR reads into MiXCR, producing one record per CDR3 protein. The sample consists of some 120,000 distinct CDR3 sequences, under 95% of them appearing once. Sequences were obtained from CD8+ T cells from PBMCs. These receptors all come from a human donor with multiple sclerosis.

The V and J genes are TRBV5-4 and TRBJ2-5, with D unresolved. Germline CDR1 reads SGHNT; CDR2 reads YYREEE (reference sequence). The CDR3 is 14 amino acids. The ends were cut back, 2 bases at V and 1 base at J, with 9 bases in the middle. CDR3 loop: CASSFGLAQETQYF. CDR3 nucleotide sequence: TGTGCCAGCAGCTTCGGATTAGCCCAAGAGACCCAGTACTTC.

The chain uses TRBV6-2 or TRBV6-3 and TRBJ2-1; 7 nucleotides align to TRBD2. Germline CDR1 is MNHEY and CDR2 is SVGEGT. This CDR3 has 16 amino acids. Germline trimming cut 6 bases from V and 3 bases from J; bases unmatched to any gene: 11. The DNA of the CDR3 is TGTGCCAGCAGACAACGTGGGAGCGGGAACTACAATGAGCAGTTCTTC. It is translated as CASRQRGSGNYNEQFF.

This clonotype was found many times. V gene TRBV6-1 combines with J gene TRBJ2-1, with TRBD2 matching over 12 bases. Germline CDR1 and CDR2: MNHNS and SASEGT. The CDR3 runs 15 residues. Trimming took 5 bases from V and 3 from J; bases not matched to a gene: 2. The CDR3 DNA reads as TGTGCCAGCAGTTTGGGACTAGCGGGCTACAATGAGCAGTTCTTC. Its translation is CASSLGLAGYNEQFF.

The CDR3 sequence: CATSEGTAPTDTQYF. The CDR3 DNA is TGTGCCACCAGTGAGGGGACAGCCCCGACTGATACGCAGTATTTT. This chain links TRBV24-1 with TRBJ2-3; 7 bases map to TRBD1. The J segment lost 6 bases and the V segment lost 4 bases, leaving 9 bases of the junction unmatched. The CDR3 totals 15 residues. Germline V gene sequence: CDR1 KGHDR, CDR2 SFDVKD.

CDR3 DNA sequence: TGTGCCAGCAGTGACAGTGAGCAGTTCTTC. It codes for CASSDSEQFF. The V and J genes are TRBV2 and TRBJ2-1; D remains unclear. This CDR3 is 10 amino acids long. Trimming stripped 3 bases from V and 9 bases from J, with 3 bases between. Germline CDR1 SNHLY, CDR2 FYNNEI.

DNA for the CDR3: TGTGCCAGCACCATTCCCCGGGGGAACACTGAAGCTTTCTTT. This codes for CASTIPRGNTEAFF. This chain uses TRBV7-9 with TRBJ1-1, with D unclear. CDR3 length: 14 residues. CDR1 is SEHNR and CDR2 is FQNEAQ in the germline V gene (reference sequence). Trimming took 7 bases from V and 1 from J, leaving 13 bases between them.

The chain uses TRBV14 and TRBJ2-1; weak D call: TRBD1 (5 bases). Trimming took 1 base from V and 7 from J, leaving 14 bases between them. CDR1 is SGHDN and CDR2 is FVKESK in the germline V gene. The CDR3 runs to 15 residues. The CDR3 DNA sequence: TGTGCCAGCAGCCAAGGGGGCAGCCTCTGGAATGAGCAGTTCTTC. Its protein is CASSQGGSLWNEQFF. The variable domain in full, with the rest retrieved from reference TRBV14 and TRBJ2-1, is EAGVTQFPSHSVIEKGQTVTLRCDPISGHDNLYWYRRVMGKEIKFLLHFVKESKQDESGMPNNRFLAERTGGTYSTLKVQPAELEDSGVYFCASSQGGSLWNEQFFGPGTRLTVL.

The chain couples TRBV13 to TRBJ2-1; 8 nucleotides line up with TRBD1. Germline loops: CDR1 PRHDT, CDR2 FYEKMQ (reference sequence). The CDR3 totals 15 residues. With V trimmed by 2 bases and J by 10 bases, 10 bases remained unmatched. The CDR3 spells CASSLQGAIQWEQFF. CDR3 DNA: TGTGCCAGCAGCTTACAGGGGGCCATACAATGGGAGCAGTTCTTC.

The V call is TRBV27, the J call TRBJ1-2, with a tentative D call TRBD1 (6 bases). There are 13 residues in the CDR3. Trimming shortened V by 6 bases and J by 8 bases, and 16 bases separated the two germline ends. Germline V CDR1 and CDR2: MNHEY, SMNVEV (reference sequence). CDR3 sequence (DNA): TGTGCCAGCAGATGGTCAGGGGATCAAGGCTACACCTTC. Its protein product is CASRWSGDQGYTF.

V and J are TRBV4-3 and TRBJ1-1, with D unresolved. The CDR3 has 15 amino acids. The ends were cut back, 4 bases at V and 0 bases at J, with 12 bases in the middle. The V gene's germline CDR1 is LGHNA and CDR2 YSLEER. For the CDR3, the DNA is TGCGCCAGCAGCCCGGAGGCTGGGGTGAACACTGAAGCTTTCTTT. It specifies CASSPEAGVNTEAFF.

The chain joins TRBV5-6 to TRBJ1-1; weak D call: TRBD1 (5 bases). CDR3 length: 14 residues. V lost 7 bases, J lost 0 bases, and 13 bases lay in between. The germline V gene encodes CDR1 SGHDT and CDR2 YYEEEE. The CDR3 nucleotides read TGTGCCAGCGGTAGGGGTACGATGAACACTGAAGCTTTCTTT. It codes for CASGRGTMNTEAFF.

The rearrangement uses TRBV19 and TRBJ1-5; D is uncertain. This CDR3 region has 13 residues. The germline gives CDR1 LNHDA, CDR2 SQIVND (reference sequence). Trimming pared 4 bases from V and 6 bases from J, leaving 10 bases between. CDR3 protein: CASSTWSGQPQHF. The CDR3 region has the DNA TGTGCCAGTAGTACGTGGTCGGGTCAGCCCCAGCATTTT.

The chain couples TRBV4-1 to TRBJ2-5, with 7 nucleotides matching TRBD1. Trimming at V came to 4 bases and at J to 2 bases, leaving 4 bases not matched to a gene. Looked up from germline, CDR1 is MGHRA and CDR2 is YSYEKL. The CDR3 runs to 14 residues. This CDR3 is CASSPQGVQETQYF. The CDR3 coding sequence is TGCGCCAGCAGCCCCCAGGGGGTACAAGAGACCCAGTACTTC.

The V and J genes are TRBV7-9 and TRBJ1-3, with 8 positions matching TRBD1. This CDR3 is built from 16 residues. Germline values: CDR1 SEHNR, CDR2 FQNEAQ (reference sequence). The V segment lost 5 bases and the J segment 0 bases; nucleotides outside the gene matches: 6. CDR3 protein: CASSVGGQVSGNTIYF. The CDR3 nucleotides are TGTGCCAGCAGCGTAGGGGGACAGGTCTCTGGAAACACCATATATTTT.

The rearrangement joins TRBV29-1 to TRBJ2-2, with TRBD2 identical over 7 bases. This CDR3 is 15 amino acids long. The V gene's germline CDR1 is SQVTM and CDR2 ANQGSEA. V lost 6 bases, J lost 1 base, and 8 bases stayed unmatched. CDR3: CSVREAGMNTGELFF. The CDR3 DNA reads TGCAGCGTGCGAGAAGCGGGGATGAACACCGGGGAGCTGTTTTTT.

The chain combines TRBV14 with TRBJ1-1, with unresolved D. CDR3 length: 13 amino acids. V lost 0 bases and J lost 4, with 6 bases in between. Germline CDR1 SGHDN, CDR2 FVKESK. The CDR3 is CASSQEWFTEAFF. CDR3 sequence (DNA): TGTGCCAGCAGCCAAGAGTGGTTCACTGAAGCTTTCTTT.